This T cell receptor (beta chain) was found in a study of cytomegalovirus exposure and HLA in healthy donors. V lost 1 base and J lost 4, with 16 bases in between. Germline CDR1 SGHVS, CDR2 FQNEAQ. The CDR3 sequence is 16 residues long. Notes on the study in general: Some V segments could not be told apart, so they were left out, TRBV6-2 and TRBV6-3 among them.

With 60 Vbeta and 13 Jbeta primers, the PCR was carried out. Assay used: immunoSEQ multiplex PCR; TCRdb lists only in-frame clones, some missing. The sample lists around 170,000 clones; roughly 80% were seen once. About this clone: Its specificity is unknown.

The chain joins TRBV7-8 to TRBJ1-2; a possible D gene is TRBD1 (6 bases). The sequencing input was PBMCs. The origin of this receptor is a man aged 35-49 years in good health and CMV-seropositive. CDR3 sequence (DNA): TGTGCCAGCAGCTTAGGGTCCAGGGGCCCAAGCTATGGCTACACCTTC. This sequence encodes CASSLGSRGPSYGYTF.